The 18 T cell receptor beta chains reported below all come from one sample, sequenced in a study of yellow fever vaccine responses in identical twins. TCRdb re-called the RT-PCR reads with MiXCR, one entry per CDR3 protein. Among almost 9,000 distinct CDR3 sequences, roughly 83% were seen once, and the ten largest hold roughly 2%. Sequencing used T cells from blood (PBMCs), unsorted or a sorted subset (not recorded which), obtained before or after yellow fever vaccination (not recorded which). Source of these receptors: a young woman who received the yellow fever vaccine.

This CDR3 reads CASSLDRFTGELFF. The CDR3 DNA reads as TGTGCCAGCAGCTTGGACAGATTCACCGGGGAGCTGTTTTTT. The chain combines TRBV13 with TRBJ2-2; possible D gene TRBD1, 6 bases. Germline lookup yields CDR1 PRHDT and CDR2 FYEKMQ (reference sequence). Trimming stripped 3 bases from V and 4 bases from J, with 9 bases between. The CDR3 is 14 amino acids.

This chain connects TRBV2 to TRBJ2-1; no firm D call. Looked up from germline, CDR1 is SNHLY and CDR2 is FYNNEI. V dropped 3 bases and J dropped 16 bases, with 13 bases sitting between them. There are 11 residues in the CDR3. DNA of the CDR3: TGTGCCAGCAGTGAGGAGCTCCAACGTTTCTTC. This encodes CASSEELQRFF.

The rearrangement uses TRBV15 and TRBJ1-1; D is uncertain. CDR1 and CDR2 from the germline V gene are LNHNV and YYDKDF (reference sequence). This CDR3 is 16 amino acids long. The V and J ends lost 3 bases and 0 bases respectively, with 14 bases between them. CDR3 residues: CATSSLTGGMNTEAFF. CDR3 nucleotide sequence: TGTGCCACCAGCAGCCTTACGGGAGGCATGAACACTGAAGCTTTCTTT.

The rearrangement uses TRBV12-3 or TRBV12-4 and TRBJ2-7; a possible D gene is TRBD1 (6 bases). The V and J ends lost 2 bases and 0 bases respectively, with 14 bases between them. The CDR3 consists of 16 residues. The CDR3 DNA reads TGTGCCAGCAGTTTACGACAAGACAGGAGCTCCTACGAGCAGTACTTC. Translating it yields CASSLRQDRSSYEQYF.

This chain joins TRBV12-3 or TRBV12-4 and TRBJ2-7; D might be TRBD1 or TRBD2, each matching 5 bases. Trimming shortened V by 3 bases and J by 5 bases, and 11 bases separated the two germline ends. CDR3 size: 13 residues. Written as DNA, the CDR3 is TGTGCCAGCAGTTTCGGGACGAAAAACGAGCAGTACGTC. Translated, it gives CASSFGTKNEQYV.

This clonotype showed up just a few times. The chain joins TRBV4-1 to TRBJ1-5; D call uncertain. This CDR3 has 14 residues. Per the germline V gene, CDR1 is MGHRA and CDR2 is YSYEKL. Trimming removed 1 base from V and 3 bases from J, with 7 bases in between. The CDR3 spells CASSQAMVNQPQHF. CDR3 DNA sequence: TGCGCCAGCAGCCAAGCGATGGTCAATCAGCCCCAGCATTTT.

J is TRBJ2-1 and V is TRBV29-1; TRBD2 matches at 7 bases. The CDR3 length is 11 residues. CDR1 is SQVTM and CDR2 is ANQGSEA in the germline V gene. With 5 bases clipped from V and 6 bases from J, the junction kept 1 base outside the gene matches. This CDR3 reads CSVSGANEQFF. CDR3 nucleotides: TGCAGCGTTAGCGGGGCCAATGAGCAGTTCTTC.

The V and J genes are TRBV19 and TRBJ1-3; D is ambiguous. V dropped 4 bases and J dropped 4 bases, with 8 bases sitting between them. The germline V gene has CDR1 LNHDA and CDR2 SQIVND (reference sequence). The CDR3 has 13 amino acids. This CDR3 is CASSNQRGNTIYF. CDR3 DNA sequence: TGTGCCAGTAGTAACCAACGCGGAAACACCATATATTTT.

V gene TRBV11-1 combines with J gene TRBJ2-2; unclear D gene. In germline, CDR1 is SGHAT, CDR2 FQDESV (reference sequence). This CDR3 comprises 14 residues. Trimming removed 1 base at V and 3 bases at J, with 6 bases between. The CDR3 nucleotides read TGTGCCAGCAGCTTAGACTCTTACACCGGGGAGCTGTTTTTT. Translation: CASSLDSYTGELFF. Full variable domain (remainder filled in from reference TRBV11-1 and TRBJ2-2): EAEVAQSPRYKITEKSQAVAFWCDPISGHATLYWYRQILGQGPELLVQFQDESVVDDSQLPKDRFSAERLKGVDSTLKIQPAELGDSAMYLCASSLDSYTGELFFGEGSRLTVL.

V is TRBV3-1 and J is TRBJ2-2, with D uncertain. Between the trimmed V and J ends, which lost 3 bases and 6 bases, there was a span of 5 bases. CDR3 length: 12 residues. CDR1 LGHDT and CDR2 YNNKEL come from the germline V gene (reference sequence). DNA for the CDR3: TGTGCCAGCAGCCACCAATCCGGGGAGCTGTTTTTT. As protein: CASSHQSGELFF. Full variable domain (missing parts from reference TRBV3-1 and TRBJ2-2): DTAVSQTPKYLVTQMGNDKSIKCEQNLGHDTMYWYKQDSKKFLKIMFSYNNKELIINETVPNRFSPKSPDKAHLNLHINSLELGDSAVYFCASSHQSGELFFGEGSRLTVL.

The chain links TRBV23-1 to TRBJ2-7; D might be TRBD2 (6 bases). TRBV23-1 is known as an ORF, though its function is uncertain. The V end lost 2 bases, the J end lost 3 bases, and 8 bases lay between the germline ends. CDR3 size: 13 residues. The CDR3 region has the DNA TGCGCCAGCAGTCAACGGGGGAACTACGAGCAGTACGTC. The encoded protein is CASSQRGNYEQYV.

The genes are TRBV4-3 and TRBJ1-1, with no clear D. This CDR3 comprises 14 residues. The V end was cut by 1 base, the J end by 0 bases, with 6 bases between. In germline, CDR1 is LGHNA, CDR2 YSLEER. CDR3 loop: CASSQGILNTEAFF. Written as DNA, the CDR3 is TGCGCCAGCAGCCAAGGGATATTGAACACTGAAGCTTTCTTT.

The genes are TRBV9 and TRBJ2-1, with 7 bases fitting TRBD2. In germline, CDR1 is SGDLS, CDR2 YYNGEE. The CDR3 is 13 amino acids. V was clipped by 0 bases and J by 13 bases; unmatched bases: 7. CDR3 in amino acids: CASSVAGGSLQFF. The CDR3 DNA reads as TGTGCCAGCAGCGTAGCCGGCGGGAGTCTTCAGTTCTTC.

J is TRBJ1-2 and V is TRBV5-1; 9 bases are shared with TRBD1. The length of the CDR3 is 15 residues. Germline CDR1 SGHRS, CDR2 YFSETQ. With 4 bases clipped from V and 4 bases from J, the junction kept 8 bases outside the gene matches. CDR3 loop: CASSPTGTGIYGYTF. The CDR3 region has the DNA TGCGCCAGCAGCCCTACCGGGACAGGGATCTATGGCTACACCTTC.

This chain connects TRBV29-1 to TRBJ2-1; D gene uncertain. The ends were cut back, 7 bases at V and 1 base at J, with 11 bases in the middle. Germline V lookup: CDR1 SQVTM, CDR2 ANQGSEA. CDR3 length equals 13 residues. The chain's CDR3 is CSGSSVSYNEQFF. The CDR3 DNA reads TGCAGCGGATCTAGTGTGTCCTACAATGAGCAGTTCTTC.

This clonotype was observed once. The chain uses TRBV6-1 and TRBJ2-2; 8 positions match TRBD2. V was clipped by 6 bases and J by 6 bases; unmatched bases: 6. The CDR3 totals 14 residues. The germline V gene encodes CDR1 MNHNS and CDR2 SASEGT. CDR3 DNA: TGTGCCAGCAGACCCGGGACTAGGTCCGGGGAGCTGTTTTTT. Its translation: CASRPGTRSGELFF.

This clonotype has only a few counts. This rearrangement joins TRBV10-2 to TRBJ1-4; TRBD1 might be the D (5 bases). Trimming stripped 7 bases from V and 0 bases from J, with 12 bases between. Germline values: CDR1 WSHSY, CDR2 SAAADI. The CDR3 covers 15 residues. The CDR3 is CASTPGGTTNEKLFF. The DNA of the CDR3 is TGCGCCAGCACCCCGGGGGGGACAACTAATGAAAAACTGTTTTTT.

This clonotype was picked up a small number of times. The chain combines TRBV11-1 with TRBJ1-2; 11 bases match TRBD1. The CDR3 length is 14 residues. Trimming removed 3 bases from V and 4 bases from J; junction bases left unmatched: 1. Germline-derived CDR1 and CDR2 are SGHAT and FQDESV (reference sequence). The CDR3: CASSFGTGGYGYTF. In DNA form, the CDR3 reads TGTGCCAGCAGCTTTGGGACAGGGGGCTATGGCTACACCTTC.